This entry lists 27 T cell receptor beta chains sequenced from one sample in a study of blood T cell repertoires in COVID-19. Generated by immunoSEQ multiplex PCR, the TCRdb table keeps only in-frame clones and is missing some. This repertoire shows roughly 72,000 clones, about 81% found once; its top ten account for around 15%. The sequencing input was peripheral blood. The receptors here all came from a woman of 80 years or more with acute or convalescent COVID-19.

The J gene is TRBJ2-6, the V gene TRBV5-4, with 11 bases lining up with TRBD1. The trim removed 2 bases at V and 4 bases at J, leaving 11 bases unmatched. Germline V CDR1 and CDR2: SGHNT, YYREEE (reference sequence). This CDR3 has 19 amino acids. The CDR3 spells CASSFGEDRGLLGANVLTF. CDR3 DNA sequence: TGTGCCAGCAGCTTTGGGGAGGACAGGGGGCTTTTGGGGGCCAACGTCCTGACTTTC. Full variable domain (missing parts from reference TRBV5-4 and TRBJ2-6): ETGVTQSPTHLIKTRGQQVTLRCSSQSGHNTVSWYQQALGQGPQFIFQYYREEENGRGNFPPRFSGLQFPNYSSELNVNALELDDSALYLCASSFGEDRGLLGANVLTFGAGSRLTVL.

This clone was detected only a few times. The chain joins TRBV10-3 to TRBJ2-1, with 12 bases that match TRBD1. J was trimmed by 8 bases and V by 6 bases; bases with no gene match: 8. Germline V gives CDR1 ENHRY, CDR2 SYGVKD. The CDR3 loop spans 15 amino acids. CDR3 sequence: CAISPGTGGLDEQFF. CDR3 nucleotide sequence: TGTGCCATCAGCCCCGGGACAGGGGGCCTCGATGAGCAGTTCTTC.

The genes are TRBV7-2 and TRBJ2-2; TRBD2 aligns across 9 bases. V lost 0 bases to trimming and J lost 3 bases; unmatched junction nucleotides: 5. The CDR3 is 17 amino acids. Germline V gene lookup returns CDR1 SGHTA and CDR2 FQGNSA. The CDR3 DNA reads TGTGCCAGCAGCTTAGCGGGAGCGGGAGGCCACACCGGGGAGCTGTTTTTT. This gives the protein CASSLAGAGGHTGELFF. Looking up the rest from reference TRBV7-2 and TRBJ2-2 gives the full variable domain: GAGVSQSPSNKVTEKGKDVELRCDPISGHTALYWYRQSLGQGLEFLIYFQGNSAPDKSGLPSDRFSAERTGGSVSTLTIQRTQQEDSAVYLCASSLAGAGGHTGELFFGEGSRLTVL.

The rearrangement joins TRBV12-5 to TRBJ1-1; a weak D match, TRBD1 (5 bases). The CDR3 runs 15 residues. Trimming removed 3 bases at V and 4 bases at J, with 15 bases between. The germline CDR1 and CDR2 sequences are LGHNT and FRNRAP. The DNA for the CDR3 is TGTGCTAGTGGTTTTGACGCCAGGGTGGGCACTGAAGCTTTCTTT. Encoded protein: CASGFDARVGTEAFF.

The rearrangement links TRBV24-1 to TRBJ2-5; weak D call: TRBD1 (6 bases). The CDR3 spans 14 residues. Germline lookup yields CDR1 KGHDR and CDR2 SFDVKD. V lost 4 bases, J lost 5 bases, and 13 bases lay in between. The CDR3 DNA is TGTGCCACCAGTGAAGGGGACACATGGGAGACCCAGTACTTC. This encodes CATSEGDTWETQYF.

V is TRBV4-1 and J is TRBJ2-5; the D gene is possibly TRBD2 (5 bases). The CDR3 loop spans 15 amino acids. Germline V gives CDR1 MGHRA, CDR2 YSYEKL. V lost 0 bases and J lost 5, with 13 bases in between. The CDR3 DNA is TGCGCCAGCAGCCAAGACGCCCCCGGGGTGGAGACCCAGTACTTC. Protein sequence: CASSQDAPGVETQYF.

This clone was counted a single time. The V gene is TRBV3-1 (or the pseudogene TRBV3-2), the J gene TRBJ2-5; the match to TRBD2 covers 9 bases. J gave up 7 bases and V 0 bases, and 9 bases lay outside the gene matches. The CDR3 totals 16 residues. CDR1 is LGHDT and CDR2 is YNNKEL in the germline V gene (reference sequence). In nucleotides, the CDR3 is TGTGCCAGCAGCCAAGAAGGTCTAGCGGGGATGGGGACCCAGTACTTC. Encoded protein: CASSQEGLAGMGTQYF.

The rearrangement uses TRBV5-1 and TRBJ2-5; 8 bases are a match to TRBD1. The germline V gene encodes CDR1 SGHRS and CDR2 YFSETQ. V lost 1 base, J lost 3 bases, and 20 bases stayed unmatched. This CDR3 comprises 20 residues. The CDR3 sequence: CASSLLSPIPRQGSKETQYF. The CDR3 DNA is TGCGCCAGCAGCTTGCTTAGCCCCATCCCGAGACAGGGGTCGAAAGAGACCCAGTACTTC.

This clone was picked up a small number of times. This chain connects TRBV27 to TRBJ1-2, with D perhaps matching TRBD1 (5 bases). V was clipped by 5 bases and J by 2 bases, with 9 bases between them. The germline V gene has CDR1 MNHEY and CDR2 SMNVEV (reference sequence). The CDR3 consists of 13 residues. The CDR3 DNA is TGTGCCAGCAGTGCGACAGAAAACTATGGCTACACCTTC. Protein product: CASSATENYGYTF.

The CDR3, as DNA: TGTGCCAGCAGAGACGGGACAGGTAGCAATCAGCCCCAGCATTTT. Translated, it gives CASRDGTGSNQPQHF. The chain is built from TRBV6-5 and TRBJ1-5; TRBD1 agrees at 8 bases. The CDR3 covers 15 residues. With V trimmed by 6 bases and J by 0 bases, 4 bases remained unmatched. Germline assignment: CDR1 MNHEY and CDR2 SVGAGI.

The genes are TRBV27 and TRBJ2-7, with D perhaps TRBD2 (5 bases). CDR1 is MNHEY and CDR2 is SMNVEV in the germline V gene (reference sequence). Trimming removed 2 bases at V and 6 bases at J, with 26 bases between. There are 18 residues in the CDR3. The CDR3 bases are TGTGCCAGCAGTTTAACCCCCCCGGGGTACTCCAGTTTCATCGAGCAGTACTTC. It translates to CASSLTPPGYSSFIEQYF.

The chain recombines TRBV27 with TRBJ1-6; a possible D gene is TRBD1 (6 bases). Germline lookup yields CDR1 MNHEY and CDR2 SMNVEV (reference sequence). CDR3 length equals 16 residues. Between the trimmed V and J ends, which lost 4 bases and 9 bases, there was a span of 19 bases. The CDR3 bases are TGTGCCAGCAGTTCCCCTGGACAGTCGATCGCTTCACCCCTCCACTTT. Translated, it gives CASSSPGQSIASPLHF.

This clone showed up just a few times. The chain couples TRBV28 to TRBJ2-7, with D uncertain. CDR1 is MDHEN and CDR2 is SYDVKM in the germline V gene. This CDR3 contains 13 residues. Trimming removed 3 bases at V and 3 bases at J, with 9 bases between. The CDR3 nucleotides read TGTGCCAGCAGTTTGGCAACGATCTACGAGCAGTACTTC. It codes for CASSLATIYEQYF.

The chain links TRBV27 to TRBJ1-5, with 9 positions matching TRBD1. The V and J ends lost 6 bases and 5 bases, in that order; junction bases with no gene match: 5. The CDR3 sequence is 14 residues long. Germline CDR1 and CDR2: MNHEY and SMNVEV (reference sequence). Here the CDR3 reads CASRTGTGHQPQHF. The CDR3, as DNA: TGTGCCAGCAGAACCGGGACAGGGCATCAGCCCCAGCATTTT.

Here the CDR3 reads CASSLEGGGSGNNEQFF. The CDR3, as DNA: TGTGCCAGCAGCTTAGAGGGTGGCGGGAGTGGGAACAATGAGCAGTTCTTC. V is TRBV13 and J is TRBJ2-1; 7 positions agree with TRBD2. Germline assignment: CDR1 PRHDT and CDR2 FYEKMQ (reference sequence). Germline trimming cut 1 base from V and 5 bases from J; bases unmatched to any gene: 11. The CDR3 is 17 residues long.

V gene TRBV10-2 combines with J gene TRBJ2-1; D is unresolved. Germline loops: CDR1 WSHSY, CDR2 SAAADI. The CDR3 runs to 13 residues. V gave up 0 bases and J gave up 9 bases, with 9 bases separating them. The DNA of the CDR3 is TGCGCCAGCAGTGAGTCGTGGCTCCCTGAGCAGTTCTTC. It is translated as CASSESWLPEQFF.

The chain uses TRBV5-4 and TRBJ2-7; tentative D call: TRBD1 (6 bases). Trimming shortened V by 3 bases and J by 3 bases, and 7 bases separated the two germline ends. The CDR3 extends over 12 amino acids. Germline V gene data show CDR1 as SGHNT and CDR2 as YYREEE (reference sequence). The CDR3: CASSSQGYEQYF. In nucleotides, the CDR3 is TGTGCCAGCAGCTCACAGGGCTACGAGCAGTACTTC.

This chain joins TRBV5-8 and TRBJ2-1, with 12 bases aligning to TRBD2. This CDR3 is 15 amino acids long. J gave up 10 bases and V 3 bases, and 8 bases lay outside the gene matches. Germline CDR1 and CDR2: SGHTS and YDEGEE. CDR3 protein: CASSSRGLAGREQFF. The CDR3, as DNA: TGTGCCAGCAGCTCTCGCGGACTAGCGGGAAGGGAGCAGTTCTTC.

DNA of the CDR3: TGTGCCACCAGTGGGGCAGGTACATATACCGGGGAGCTGTTTTTT. Its protein product is CATSGAGTYTGELFF. The rearrangement joins TRBV24-1 to TRBJ2-2, with D hard to call. There are 15 residues in the CDR3. The V end lost 5 bases, the J end lost 5 bases, and 14 bases lay between the germline ends. In germline, CDR1 is KGHDR, CDR2 SFDVKD.

The chain is built from TRBV7-3 and TRBJ2-1; 7 bases line up with TRBD2. CDR1 is SGHTA and CDR2 is FQGTGA in the germline V gene. V gave up 5 bases and J gave up 0 bases; unmatched junction bases: 4. CDR3 length: 15 residues. CDR3 protein: CASSIAGNSYNEQFF. The DNA of the CDR3 is TGTGCCAGCAGCATAGCGGGCAACTCCTACAATGAGCAGTTCTTC.

The CDR3 DNA follows: TGTGCCAGCACCTTACTTCCTAACACTGAAGCTTTCTTT. The encoded protein is CASTLLPNTEAFF. The chain has TRBV6-5 and TRBJ1-1, with D unresolved. The V end lost 7 bases, the J end lost 2 bases, and 11 bases lay between the germline ends. This CDR3 is 13 amino acids long. Germline lookup yields CDR1 MNHEY and CDR2 SVGAGI.

The chain carries TRBV4-2 and TRBJ1-1, with D tentatively TRBD1 (5 bases). The CDR3 spans 21 residues. Trimming left V 0 bases short and J 5 bases short, with 31 bases between. The germline V gene has CDR1 LGHNA and CDR2 YNFKEQ. DNA of the CDR3: TGTGCCAGCAGCCAAGAAGCGTCTGCTTCGGGACTCCTCCAGGTGGGAACTGAAGCTTTCTTT. Amino acids: CASSQEASASGLLQVGTEAFF.

The chain joins TRBV7-9 to TRBJ2-1; TRBD2 aligns across 9 bases. Germline CDR1 is SEHNR and CDR2 is FQNEAQ (reference sequence). The CDR3 runs 14 residues. After removal of 5 bases from V and 13 bases from J, the junction contained 12 bases not matched to a gene. In DNA form, the CDR3 reads TGTGCCAGCAGCCACGGGGCGGGAGGGCCTTCCCAGTTCTTC. Amino acids: CASSHGAGGPSQFF. The variable domain in full, completed from reference TRBV7-9 and TRBJ2-1, reads DTGVSQNPRHKITKRGQNVTFRCDPISEHNRLYWYRQTLGQGPEFLTYFQNEAQLEKSRLLSDRFSAERPKGSFSTLEIQRTEQGDSAMYLCASSHGAGGPSQFFGPGTRLTVL.

J is TRBJ2-1 and V is TRBV20-1, with 7 bases that match TRBD2. Germline trimming cut 3 bases from V and 7 bases from J; bases unmatched to any gene: 12. Germline V gene sequence: CDR1 DFQATT, CDR2 SNEGSKA (reference sequence). CDR3 size: 15 residues. DNA for the CDR3: TGCAGTGCTAGTCCTCCAGCGGGACGCACAAATGAGCAGTTCTTC. It translates to CSASPPAGRTNEQFF.

This chain's CDR3 is CASSHRTGGSYEQYF. The CDR3 DNA reads as TGCGCCAGCAGCCACCGGACAGGGGGCTCCTACGAGCAGTACTTC. The rearrangement uses TRBV5-1 and TRBJ2-7; TRBD1 matches 10 bases. The CDR3 covers 15 residues. With 4 bases clipped from V and 0 bases from J, the junction kept 4 bases outside the gene matches. Germline CDR1 and CDR2: SGHRS and YFSETQ.

This clone came up a few times. The V and J genes are TRBV4-2 and TRBJ1-6; D not resolved. CDR3 length: 13 residues. Germline lookup yields CDR1 LGHNA and CDR2 YNFKEQ. Trimming left V 0 bases short and J 12 bases short, with 9 bases between. CDR3 loop: CASSQDLERPLHF. The CDR3, as DNA: TGTGCCAGCAGCCAAGATCTAGAGAGACCCCTCCACTTT.

The chain combines TRBV29-1 with TRBJ2-7; D might be TRBD2 (5 bases). The CDR3 has 14 residues. Trimming removed 4 bases at V and 5 bases at J, with 18 bases between. CDR1 and CDR2 (germline): SQVTM, ANQGSEA. The CDR3: CSVVLFSGKHEQYF. The DNA of the CDR3 is TGCAGCGTTGTCTTATTTTCGGGGAAGCACGAGCAGTACTTC.